This is a list of T cell receptor beta chains from one sample in a study of T cells in placental villitis. Only in-frame clones appear in the TCRdb table, and some are missing; sequencing was by immunoSEQ multiplex PCR. The data contain 3,200 or so clones, about 75% of them singletons. The sequenced sample was placental tissue containing maternal and fetal cells. These receptors were collected from a human patient with infectious villitis; the placental T cells may come from both mother and fetus. Both conserved end residues are part of each CDR3. The order of the fields is CDR3 protein, V gene, J gene.

CDR3 protein: CASSDRGNEQFF
V gene: TRBV9
J gene: TRBJ2-1

CDR3 protein: CASSGSGGDNKQFF
V gene: TRBV9
J gene: TRBJ2-1

CDR3 protein: CSVDHQGSNQPQHF
V gene: TRBV29-1
J gene: TRBJ1-5

CDR3 protein: CAISEPSGHLLTAFF
V gene: TRBV10-3
J gene: TRBJ1-1

CDR3 protein: CSVEASRQETQYF
V gene: TRBV29-1
J gene: TRBJ2-5

CDR3 protein: CASSPGYNEQFF
V gene: TRBV18
J gene: TRBJ2-1

CDR3 protein: CASNGGWSYNEQFF
V gene: TRBV2
J gene: TRBJ2-1

CDR3 protein: CAWSPGVYEQYF
V gene: TRBV30
J gene: TRBJ2-7

CDR3 protein: CSAYHGGEQYF
V gene: TRBV29-1
J gene: TRBJ2-7

CDR3 protein: CASSPMGGGVLHEQFF
V gene: TRBV28
J gene: TRBJ2-1

CDR3 protein: CASSRGTAYNEQFF
V gene: TRBV11-2
J gene: TRBJ2-1